This T cell receptor (beta chain) was captured in a study of OX40 agonist ivuxolimab in advanced cancers. The method was immunoSEQ multiplex PCR; TCRdb's version includes in-frame clones alone and lacks a portion of them. Seen here are more than 65,000 clones, 85% observed once, and the top ten hold 6% to 7.5%. This clone was detected once. The CDR3 consists of 15 residues. From germline, CDR1 is SQVTM and CDR2 ANQGSEA. V lost 7 bases and J 0 bases, leaving 17 bases between the germline ends. Sequences were derived from CD4+ or CD8+ T cells sorted from blood, sampled in a trial of the OX40 agonist ivuxolimab. The genes are TRBV29-1 and TRBJ2-3; either TRBD1 or TRBD2 may fit D (5 bases each). This TCR was recovered from an adult with an advanced solid tumor such as melanoma, head and neck, liver or kidney cancer. CDR3 DNA sequence: TGCAGCGCCGTCCCCCTGGGGGATAGCACAGATACGCAGTATTTT. Amino acids: CSAVPLGDSTDTQYF.